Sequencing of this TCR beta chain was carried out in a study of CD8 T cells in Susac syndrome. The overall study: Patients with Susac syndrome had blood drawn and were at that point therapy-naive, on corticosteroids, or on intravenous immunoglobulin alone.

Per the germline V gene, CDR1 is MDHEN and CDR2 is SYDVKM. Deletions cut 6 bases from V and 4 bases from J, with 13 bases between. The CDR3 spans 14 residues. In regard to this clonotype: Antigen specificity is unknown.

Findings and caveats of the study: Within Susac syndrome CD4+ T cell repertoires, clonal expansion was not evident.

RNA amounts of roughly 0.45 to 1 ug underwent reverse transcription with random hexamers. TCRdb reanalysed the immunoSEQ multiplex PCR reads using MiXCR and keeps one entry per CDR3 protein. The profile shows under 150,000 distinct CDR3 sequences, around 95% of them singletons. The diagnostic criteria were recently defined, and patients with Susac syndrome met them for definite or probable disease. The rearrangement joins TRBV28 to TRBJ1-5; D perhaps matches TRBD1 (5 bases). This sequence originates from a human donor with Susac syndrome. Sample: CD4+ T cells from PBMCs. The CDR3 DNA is TGTGCCAGCAGGGGCGCGGGGGGGAATCAGCCCCAGCATTTT. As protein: CASRGAGGNQPQHF.